Below, 29 T cell receptor beta chains from the same sample are listed, as sequenced in a study of OX40 agonist ivuxolimab in advanced cancers. Assay: immunoSEQ multiplex PCR; the TCRdb copy retains only in-frame clones and omits some. The sample carries 12,000 or so clones, about 75% recorded once. The sequences come from CD4+ or CD8+ T cells sorted from blood, collected in a trial of the OX40 agonist ivuxolimab. Every receptor here comes from an adult with an advanced solid tumor such as melanoma, head and neck, liver or kidney cancer.

The chain uses TRBV6-1 and TRBJ1-5, with D hard to call. Per the germline V gene, CDR1 is MNHNS and CDR2 is SASEGT. The CDR3 consists of 15 residues. Trimming took 1 base from V and 2 from J, leaving 9 bases between them. The CDR3 is CASSEGVEGNQPQHF. The DNA for the CDR3 is TGTGCCAGCAGTGAAGGGGTAGAGGGCAATCAGCCCCAGCATTTT.

Comments on this clone: Other DNA sequences in the sample encode the same CDR3. The chain joins TRBV7-6 to TRBJ2-7; 9 bases line up with TRBD1. The V and J ends lost 5 bases and 3 bases, in that order; junction bases with no gene match: 20. The CDR3 totals 19 residues. From germline, CDR1 is SGHVS and CDR2 FNYEAQ. This CDR3 reads CASSPGQGPQRERSYEQYF. The CDR3 coding sequence is TGTGCCAGCAGCCCGGGACAGGGCCCCCAGAGGGAGCGGAGCTACGAGCAGTACTTC.

This clone is labeled as medium-sized. The V call is TRBV2, the J call TRBJ2-7; 8 bases align to TRBD2. The V and J ends lost 8 bases and 2 bases, in that order; junction bases with no gene match: 8. CDR1 SNHLY and CDR2 FYNNEI come from the germline V gene. This CDR3 has 14 amino acids. CDR3 DNA: TGTGCCAGCTTTGGGTTAGCGGGGCCCTACGAGCAGTACTTC. Protein product: CASFGLAGPYEQYF.

The gene calls are TRBV7-9 and TRBJ2-3; 8 nucleotides line up with TRBD2. CDR3 length equals 15 residues. V shed 6 bases and J 2 bases; nucleotides not matched to a gene: 7. The germline gives CDR1 SEHNR, CDR2 FQNEAQ (reference sequence). Written as DNA, the CDR3 is TGTGCCAGCAGGGGTCGGGAGGGACCCACAGATACGCAGTATTTT. Protein product: CASRGREGPTDTQYF.

In its sample, this clone was seen a few times. The chain employs TRBV2 and TRBJ2-1; 7 nucleotides line up with TRBD1. The CDR3 is 14 residues long. Germline V gene data show CDR1 as SNHLY and CDR2 as FYNNEI. Trimming at V came to 5 bases and at J to 0 bases, leaving 1 base not matched to a gene. The DNA of the CDR3 is TGTGCCAGCAGTCGGGACAGCTCCTACAATGAGCAGTTCTTC. Protein product: CASSRDSSYNEQFF.

As for this clone: Other DNA variants within this sample encode the same CDR3. The chain carries TRBV6-6 and TRBJ2-7; the D is unclear. Deletions cut 0 bases from V and 2 bases from J, with 5 bases between. Germline CDR1 MNHNY, CDR2 SVGAGI (reference sequence). The CDR3 has 13 residues. CDR3 sequence (DNA): TGTGCCAGCAGTTACTCAGGGACCTACGAGCAGTACTTC. This translates into CASSYSGTYEQYF.

In this sample, this clone turned up a few times. This chain links TRBV10-3 with TRBJ2-2, with D uncertain. From germline, CDR1 is ENHRY and CDR2 SYGVKD. The CDR3 contains 13 residues. The V gene lost 4 bases and the J gene lost 1 base, with 4 bases spanning the gap. The CDR3 is CAISVKNTGELFF. The DNA of the CDR3 is TGTGCCATCAGTGTGAAGAACACCGGGGAGCTGTTTTTT.

In nucleotides, the CDR3 is TGTGCCAGCAGCTTGGCAACCGGGACCTACGAGCAGTACTTC. Translated: CASSLATGTYEQYF. The chain is built from TRBV5-6 and TRBJ2-7, with a possible D match to TRBD2 (5 bases). V lost 0 bases and J lost 2, with 9 bases in between. Germline V CDR1 and CDR2: SGHDT, YYEEEE. The CDR3 spans 14 residues.

This chain uses TRBV27 with TRBJ1-1; D not certain. The germline CDR1 and CDR2 sequences are MNHEY and SMNVEV (reference sequence). The length of the CDR3 is 14 residues. V dropped 2 bases and J dropped 1 base, with 8 bases sitting between them. DNA for the CDR3: TGTGCCAGCAGTTTAAGGACCGCGAACACTGAAGCTTTCTTT. Translation gives CASSLRTANTEAFF.

V is TRBV28 and J is TRBJ2-7, with TRBD1 matching over 10 bases. The germline gives CDR1 MDHEN, CDR2 SYDVKM. The length of the CDR3 is 14 residues. V lost 7 bases to trimming and J lost 4 bases; unmatched junction nucleotides: 7. This chain's CDR3 is CASTTTGGVYEQYF. The CDR3 nucleotides are TGTGCCAGCACCACGACAGGGGGCGTTTACGAGCAGTACTTC.

V and J are TRBV6-6 and TRBJ2-1; 7 nucleotides line up with TRBD2. Trimming took 5 bases from V and 7 from J; bases not matched to a gene: 5. Germline V gives CDR1 MNHNY, CDR2 SVGAGI (reference sequence). This CDR3 comprises 13 residues. The CDR3 sequence is CASSIGRGNEQFF. Written as DNA, the CDR3 is TGTGCCAGCAGTATCGGGCGGGGGAATGAGCAGTTCTTC.

V is TRBV5-6 and J is TRBJ2-7; a possible D gene is TRBD2 (5 bases). Germline V gene sequence: CDR1 SGHDT, CDR2 YYEEEE. V lost 6 bases, J lost 2 bases, and 12 bases lay in between. The CDR3 is 13 amino acids. In DNA, the CDR3 is TGTGCCAGCACGCGGGTGGGAACCTACGAGCAGTACTTC. Its protein is CASTRVGTYEQYF.

This sequence joins TRBV19 and TRBJ2-7; tentatively, D is TRBD2 (6 bases). The CDR3 extends over 18 amino acids. The V end was cut by 5 bases, the J end by 2 bases, with 25 bases between. Germline CDR1 and CDR2: LNHDA and SQIVND (reference sequence). As DNA, the CDR3 is TGTGCCAGTAGTTCTTTAGCTGATTCGGGGGAAAAGACCTACGAGCAGTACTTC. Encoded protein: CASSSLADSGEKTYEQYF. The whole variable domain, filled in from reference TRBV19 and TRBJ2-7, reads DGGITQSPKYLFRKEGQNVTLSCEQNLNHDAMYWYRQDPGQGLRLIYYSQIVNDFQKGDIAEGYSVSREKKESFPLTVTSAQKNPTAFYLCASSSLADSGEKTYEQYFGPGTRLTVT.

The rearrangement joins TRBV21-1 to TRBJ2-1; whether TRBD1, the table's D call, matches the DNA was not checked. TRBV21-1 is tagged as a pseudogene. The CDR3 contains 17 residues. CDR3 nucleotide sequence: TGTGCCAGCAGCAAATATTGGGTGGGCAGGGGGGTCGATGAGCAGTTCTTC. Amino acid sequence: CASSKYWVGRGVDEQFF.

This clone is a singleton in its sample. V usage is TRBV13 and J usage is TRBJ2-7; D may match TRBD1 or TRBD2 (5 bases each). V gave up 5 bases and J gave up 2 bases, with 10 bases separating them. This CDR3 spans 13 amino acids. CDR1 is PRHDT and CDR2 is FYEKMQ in the germline V gene (reference sequence). The CDR3 loop is CASSPGTTYEQYF. CDR3 DNA sequence: TGTGCCAGCAGCCCCGGGACGACCTACGAGCAGTACTTC.

This chain joins TRBV28 and TRBJ2-1, with a possible D match to TRBD1 (5 bases). The CDR3 loop spans 17 amino acids. V was cut by 6 bases and J by 0 bases, with 18 bases left in between. Germline V gene sequence: CDR1 MDHEN, CDR2 SYDVKM. DNA for the CDR3: TGTGCCAGCAGCTCCCCGACAGCTCTAAGCTCCTACAATGAGCAGTTCTTC. Its translation: CASSSPTALSSYNEQFF.

This chain connects TRBV6-5 to TRBJ2-2; 7 bases match TRBD1. This CDR3 has 13 amino acids. CDR1 is MNHEY, CDR2 SVGAGI, per germline. Unmatched junction bases numbered 3, after V lost 5 bases and J lost 6 bases. CDR3 region: CASSPTGAGELFF. DNA for the CDR3: TGTGCCAGCAGTCCCACAGGGGCCGGGGAGCTGTTTTTT.

V is TRBV7-6 and J is TRBJ2-7, with D perhaps TRBD1 (5 bases). Germline values: CDR1 SGHVS, CDR2 FNYEAQ. The CDR3 totals 14 residues. V lost 7 bases to trimming and J lost 6 bases, with 19 bases between them. DNA for the CDR3: TGTGCCAGCACCACCCTAGGGGCCGCCCGCGAGCAGTACTTC. It encodes CASTTLGAAREQYF.

This chain uses TRBV6-6 with TRBJ2-3; the D gene is possibly TRBD2 (7 bases). The CDR3 is 15 residues long. V lost 0 bases, J lost 5 bases, and 12 bases lay in between. Per the germline V gene, CDR1 is MNHNY and CDR2 is SVGAGI (reference sequence). CDR3 loop: CASSYSAGEGDTQYF. In DNA form, the CDR3 reads TGTGCCAGCAGTTACTCGGCAGGGGAGGGAGATACGCAGTATTTT.

V usage is TRBV2 and J usage is TRBJ2-1; D is ambiguous. The V and J ends lost 6 bases and 8 bases respectively, with 8 bases between them. The CDR3 length is 11 residues. Looked up from germline, CDR1 is SNHLY and CDR2 is FYNNEI. CDR3 loop: CASSRSDEQFF. CDR3 bases: TGTGCCAGCAGCCGGTCGGATGAGCAGTTCTTC.

This chain joins TRBV6-1 and TRBJ2-3, with 7 bases fitting TRBD1. The CDR3 covers 13 residues. Germline trimming cut 10 bases from V and 4 bases from J; bases unmatched to any gene: 8. Germline lookup yields CDR1 MNHNS and CDR2 SASEGT. CDR3 bases: TGTGCCACCAGCGACAGGGCTGCAGATACGCAGTATTTT. It translates to CATSDRAADTQYF.

This clone was counted only a few times. The chain joins TRBV6-1 to TRBJ1-6; D uncertain. The CDR3 covers 12 residues. V gave up 3 bases and J gave up 3 bases, with 0 bases separating them. Germline V lookup: CDR1 MNHNS, CDR2 SASEGT. DNA for the CDR3: TGTGCCAGCAGTGACTATAATTCACCCCTCCACTTT. This sequence encodes CASSDYNSPLHF.

The sample holds a few counts of this clone. This chain joins TRBV5-6 and TRBJ2-7; 10 positions agree with TRBD2. Germline CDR1 and CDR2: SGHDT and YYEEEE. This CDR3 is 17 amino acids long. The V gene end was trimmed by 4 bases and the J gene end by 5 bases; junction bases not matched to a gene: 15. The CDR3 DNA follows: TGTGCCAGCAGCCTACGGGGAAGCGGGAGGGCCGATGACGAGCAGTACTTC. Its translation is CASSLRGSGRADDEQYF.

The chain joins TRBV25-1 to TRBJ1-1; no reliable D call. The germline CDR1 and CDR2 sequences are MGHDK and SYGVNS. V was trimmed by 3 bases and J by 5 bases, leaving 13 bases between them. The CDR3 totals 14 residues. The CDR3 loop is CASSEWSGETEAFF. CDR3 DNA: TGTGCCAGCAGTGAGTGGTCAGGAGAAACTGAAGCTTTCTTT.

This chain connects TRBV10-3 to TRBJ2-1; TRBD1 matches at 8 bases. This CDR3 is 16 amino acids long. Per the germline V gene, CDR1 is ENHRY and CDR2 is SYGVKD. Trimming at V came to 0 bases and at J to 4 bases, leaving 5 bases not matched to a gene. CDR3: CAISESRDRGYNEQFF. The CDR3 bases are TGTGCCATCAGTGAGTCGAGAGACAGGGGATACAATGAGCAGTTCTTC.

The gene calls are TRBV2 and TRBJ2-2; D call uncertain. Trimming shortened V by 2 bases and J by 4 bases, and 8 bases separated the two germline ends. The CDR3 is 14 residues long. From germline, CDR1 is SNHLY and CDR2 FYNNEI. The chain's CDR3 is CASSERAFTGELFF. As DNA, the CDR3 is TGTGCCAGCAGTGAAAGAGCCTTCACCGGGGAGCTGTTTTTT.

The chain combines TRBV6-1 with TRBJ1-5; D is uncertain. The V and J ends lost 6 bases and 4 bases respectively, with 10 bases between them. There are 13 residues in the CDR3. The germline gives CDR1 MNHNS, CDR2 SASEGT. The CDR3 DNA sequence: TGTGCCAGCAGACGACATACAAATCAGCCCCAGCATTTT. Amino acid sequence: CASRRHTNQPQHF.

The genes are TRBV28 and TRBJ1-5; TRBD1 might be the D (5 bases). Germline CDR1 MDHEN, CDR2 SYDVKM. The V end lost 1 base, the J end lost 4 bases, and 11 bases lay between the germline ends. CDR3 length: 15 amino acids. As DNA, the CDR3 is TGTGCCAGCAGTTTATCCGGACAAAGTAATCAGCCCCAGCATTTT. It is translated as CASSLSGQSNQPQHF.

This CDR3 reads CASSYSTTAEQYF. In nucleotides, the CDR3 is TGTGCCAGCAGTTACTCGACGACTGCCGAGCAGTACTTC. The rearrangement uses TRBV6-6 and TRBJ2-7; D is unclear. CDR1 and CDR2 from the germline V gene are MNHNY and SVGAGI (reference sequence). The CDR3 is 13 amino acids. Trimming cost V 0 bases and J 6 bases, with 9 bases left between them.